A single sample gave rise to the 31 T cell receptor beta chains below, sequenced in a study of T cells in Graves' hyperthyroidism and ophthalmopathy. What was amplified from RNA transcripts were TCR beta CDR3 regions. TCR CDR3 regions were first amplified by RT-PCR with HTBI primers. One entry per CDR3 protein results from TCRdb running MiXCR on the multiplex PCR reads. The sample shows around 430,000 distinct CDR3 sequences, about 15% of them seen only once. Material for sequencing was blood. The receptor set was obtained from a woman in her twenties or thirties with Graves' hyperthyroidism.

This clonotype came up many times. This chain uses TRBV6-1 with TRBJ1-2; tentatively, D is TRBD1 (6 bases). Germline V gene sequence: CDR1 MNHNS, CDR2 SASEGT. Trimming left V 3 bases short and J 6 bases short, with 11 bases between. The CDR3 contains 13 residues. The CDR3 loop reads CASSDLTGNGYTF. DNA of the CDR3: TGTGCCAGCAGTGATCTTACAGGGAATGGCTACACCTTC.

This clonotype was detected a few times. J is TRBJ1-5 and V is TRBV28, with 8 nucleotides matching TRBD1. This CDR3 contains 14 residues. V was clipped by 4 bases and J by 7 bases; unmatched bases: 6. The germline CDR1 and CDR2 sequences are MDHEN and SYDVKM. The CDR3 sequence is CASSSPGGRQPQHF. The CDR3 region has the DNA TGTGCCAGCAGTTCTCCAGGGGGCCGGCAGCCCCAGCATTTT.

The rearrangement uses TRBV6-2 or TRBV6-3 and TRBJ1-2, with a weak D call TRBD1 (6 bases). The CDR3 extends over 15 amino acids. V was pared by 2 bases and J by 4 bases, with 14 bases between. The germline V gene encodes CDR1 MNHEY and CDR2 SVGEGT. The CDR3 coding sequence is TGTGCCAGCAGTTACACCCCGACAGGTTTCTATGGCTACACCTTC. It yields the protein CASSYTPTGFYGYTF.

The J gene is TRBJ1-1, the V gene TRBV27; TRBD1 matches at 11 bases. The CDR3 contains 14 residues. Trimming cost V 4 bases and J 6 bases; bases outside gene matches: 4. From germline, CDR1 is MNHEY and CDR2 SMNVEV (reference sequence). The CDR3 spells CASSWDRGAAEAFF. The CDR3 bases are TGTGCCAGCAGTTGGGACAGGGGGGCCGCTGAAGCTTTCTTT.

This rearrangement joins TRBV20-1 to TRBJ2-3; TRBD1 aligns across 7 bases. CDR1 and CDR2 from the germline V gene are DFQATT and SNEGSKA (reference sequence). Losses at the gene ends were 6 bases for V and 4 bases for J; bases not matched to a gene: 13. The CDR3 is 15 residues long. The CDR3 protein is CSANIQGSIADTQYF. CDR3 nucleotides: TGCAGTGCCAACATACAGGGGTCGATCGCAGATACGCAGTATTTT.

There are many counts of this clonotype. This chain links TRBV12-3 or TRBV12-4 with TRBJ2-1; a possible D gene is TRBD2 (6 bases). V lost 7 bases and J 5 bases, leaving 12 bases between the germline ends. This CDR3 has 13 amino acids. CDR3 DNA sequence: TGTGCCAGCACTCCGGGGGAAAACAATGAGCAGTTCTTC. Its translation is CASTPGENNEQFF.

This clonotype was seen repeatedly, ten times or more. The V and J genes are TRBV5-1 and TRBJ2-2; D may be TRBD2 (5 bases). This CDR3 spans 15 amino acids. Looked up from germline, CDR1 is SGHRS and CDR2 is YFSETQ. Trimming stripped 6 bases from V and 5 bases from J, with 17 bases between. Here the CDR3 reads CASILGELGTGELFF. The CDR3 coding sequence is TGCGCCAGCATCCTGGGAGAGCTAGGAACCGGGGAGCTGTTTTTT.

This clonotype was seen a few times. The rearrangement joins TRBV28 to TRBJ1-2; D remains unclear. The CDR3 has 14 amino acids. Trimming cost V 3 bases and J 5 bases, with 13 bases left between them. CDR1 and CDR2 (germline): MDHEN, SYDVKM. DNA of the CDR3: TGTGCCAGCAGTTTGGTATCGGCAGCATATGGCTACACCTTC. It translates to CASSLVSAAYGYTF.

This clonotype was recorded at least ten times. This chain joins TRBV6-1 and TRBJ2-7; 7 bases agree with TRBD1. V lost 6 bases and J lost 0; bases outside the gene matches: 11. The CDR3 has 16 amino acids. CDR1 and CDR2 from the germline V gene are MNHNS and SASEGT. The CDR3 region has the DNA TGTGCCAGCAGACGGGAAGGGGGCGTGAGCTCCTACGAGCAGTACTTC. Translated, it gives CASRREGGVSSYEQYF.

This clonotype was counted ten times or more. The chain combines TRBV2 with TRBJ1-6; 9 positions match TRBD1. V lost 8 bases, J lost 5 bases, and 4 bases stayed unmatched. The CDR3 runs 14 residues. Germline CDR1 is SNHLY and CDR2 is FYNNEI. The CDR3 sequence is CASLRDRDNSPLHF. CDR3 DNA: TGTGCCAGCTTACGGGACAGGGATAATTCACCCCTCCACTTT.

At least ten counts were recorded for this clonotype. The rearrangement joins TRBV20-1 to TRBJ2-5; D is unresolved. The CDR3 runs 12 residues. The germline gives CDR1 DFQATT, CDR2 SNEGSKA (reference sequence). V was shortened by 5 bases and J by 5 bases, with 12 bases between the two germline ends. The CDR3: CSAVPGRETQYF. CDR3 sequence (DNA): TGCAGTGCTGTCCCCGGCCGGGAGACCCAGTACTTC.

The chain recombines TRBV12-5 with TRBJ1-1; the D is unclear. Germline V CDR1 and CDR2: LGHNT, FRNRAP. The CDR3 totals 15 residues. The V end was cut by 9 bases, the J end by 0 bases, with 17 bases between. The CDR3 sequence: CASDRAVVMNTEAFF. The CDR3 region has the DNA TGTGCTAGCGATCGGGCGGTCGTCATGAACACTGAAGCTTTCTTT.

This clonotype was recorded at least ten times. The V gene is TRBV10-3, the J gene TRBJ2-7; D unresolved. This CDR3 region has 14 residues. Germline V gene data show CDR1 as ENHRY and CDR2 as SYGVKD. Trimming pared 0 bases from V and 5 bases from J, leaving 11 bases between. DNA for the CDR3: TGTGCCATCAGTGAGTCTGGGTCTTCTCACGAGCAGTACTTC. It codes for CAISESGSSHEQYF.

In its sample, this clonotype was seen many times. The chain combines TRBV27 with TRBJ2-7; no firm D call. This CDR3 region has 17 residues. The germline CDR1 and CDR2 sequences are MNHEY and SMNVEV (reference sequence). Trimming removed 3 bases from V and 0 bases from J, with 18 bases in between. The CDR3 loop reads CASSLTAAQTSSYEQYF. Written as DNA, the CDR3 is TGTGCCAGCAGTTTGACGGCAGCACAAACGAGCTCCTACGAGCAGTACTTC.

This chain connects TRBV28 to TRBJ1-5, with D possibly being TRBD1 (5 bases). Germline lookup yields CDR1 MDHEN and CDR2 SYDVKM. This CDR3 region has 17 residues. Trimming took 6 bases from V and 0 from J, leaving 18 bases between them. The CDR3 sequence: CASRRLGGTYSNQPQHF. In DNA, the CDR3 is TGTGCCAGCAGGAGGCTCGGGGGAACCTATAGCAATCAGCCCCAGCATTTT.

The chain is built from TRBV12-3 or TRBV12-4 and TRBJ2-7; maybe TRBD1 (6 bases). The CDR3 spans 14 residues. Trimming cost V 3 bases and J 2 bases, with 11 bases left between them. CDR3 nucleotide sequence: TGTGCCAGCAGTTTCGACAGGTACCCCTACGAGCAGTACTTC. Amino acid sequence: CASSFDRYPYEQYF.

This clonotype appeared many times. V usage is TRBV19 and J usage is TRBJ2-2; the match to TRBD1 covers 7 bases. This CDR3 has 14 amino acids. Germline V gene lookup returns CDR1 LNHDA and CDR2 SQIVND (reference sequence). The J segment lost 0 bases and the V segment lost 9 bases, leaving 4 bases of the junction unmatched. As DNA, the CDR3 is TGTGCCAGCGAGGGACAGACGAACACCGGGGAGCTGTTTTTT. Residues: CASEGQTNTGELFF.

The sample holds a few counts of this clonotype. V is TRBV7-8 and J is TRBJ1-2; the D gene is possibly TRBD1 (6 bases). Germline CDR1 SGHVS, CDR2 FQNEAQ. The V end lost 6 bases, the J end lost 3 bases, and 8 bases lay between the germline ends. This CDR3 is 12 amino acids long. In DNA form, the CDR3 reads TGTGCCAGCAGGAGGGGGGACTATGGCTACACCTTC. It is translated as CASRRGDYGYTF.

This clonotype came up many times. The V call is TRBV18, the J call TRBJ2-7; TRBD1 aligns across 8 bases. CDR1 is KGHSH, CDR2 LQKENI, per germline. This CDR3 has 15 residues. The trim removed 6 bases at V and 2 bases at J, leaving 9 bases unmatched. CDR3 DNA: TGTGCCAGCTCTCACGCCGGGACAGGTACCTACGAGCAGTACTTC. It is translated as CASSHAGTGTYEQYF.

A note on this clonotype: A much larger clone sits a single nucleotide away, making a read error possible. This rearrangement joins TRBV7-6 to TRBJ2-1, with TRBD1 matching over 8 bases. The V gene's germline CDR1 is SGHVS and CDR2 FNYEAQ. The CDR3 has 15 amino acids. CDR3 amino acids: CACSPTPYRGDEQFF. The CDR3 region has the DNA TGTGCCTGCAGCCCGACTCCGTACAGGGGGGATGAGCAGTTCTTC.

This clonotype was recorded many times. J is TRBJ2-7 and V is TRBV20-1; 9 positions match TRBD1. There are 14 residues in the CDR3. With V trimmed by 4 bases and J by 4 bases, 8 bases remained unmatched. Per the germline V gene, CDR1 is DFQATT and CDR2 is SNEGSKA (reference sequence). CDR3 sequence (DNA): TGCAGTGCTATATTACCGGGACAGGGTTACGAGCAGTACTTC. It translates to CSAILPGQGYEQYF.

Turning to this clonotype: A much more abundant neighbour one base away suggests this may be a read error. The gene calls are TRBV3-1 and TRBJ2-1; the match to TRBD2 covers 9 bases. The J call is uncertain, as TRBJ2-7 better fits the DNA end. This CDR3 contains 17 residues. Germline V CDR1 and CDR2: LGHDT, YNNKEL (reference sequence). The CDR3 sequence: CASSPEFVTSGYNEQYF. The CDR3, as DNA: TGTGCCAGCAGCCCCGAATTTGTGACTAGCGGTTACAATGAGCAGTACTTC.

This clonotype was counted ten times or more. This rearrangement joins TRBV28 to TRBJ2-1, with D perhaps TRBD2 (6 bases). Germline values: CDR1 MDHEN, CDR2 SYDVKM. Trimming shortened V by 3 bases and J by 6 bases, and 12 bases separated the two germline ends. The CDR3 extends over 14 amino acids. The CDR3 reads CASSFREFFNEQFF. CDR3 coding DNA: TGTGCCAGCAGTTTCCGGGAGTTCTTCAATGAGCAGTTCTTC.

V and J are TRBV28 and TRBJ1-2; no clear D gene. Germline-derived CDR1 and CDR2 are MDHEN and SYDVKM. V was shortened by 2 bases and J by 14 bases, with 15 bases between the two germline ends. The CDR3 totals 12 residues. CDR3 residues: CASSLPRVMETF. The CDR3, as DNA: TGTGCCAGCAGTTTACCCCGCGTCATGGAAACCTTC.

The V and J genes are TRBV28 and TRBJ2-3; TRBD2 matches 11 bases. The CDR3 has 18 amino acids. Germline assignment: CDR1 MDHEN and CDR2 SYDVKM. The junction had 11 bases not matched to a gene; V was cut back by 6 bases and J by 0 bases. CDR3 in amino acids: CASRARVTSGVSTDTQYF. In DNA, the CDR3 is TGTGCCAGCAGAGCCAGGGTGACTAGCGGGGTTAGCACAGATACGCAGTATTTT.

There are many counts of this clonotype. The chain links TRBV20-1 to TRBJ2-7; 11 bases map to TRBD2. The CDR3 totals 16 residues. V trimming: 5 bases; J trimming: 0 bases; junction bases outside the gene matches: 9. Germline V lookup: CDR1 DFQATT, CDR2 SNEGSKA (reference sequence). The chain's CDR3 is CSAQASGRTYSYEQYF. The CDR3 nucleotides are TGCAGTGCTCAGGCTAGCGGGAGGACCTACTCCTACGAGCAGTACTTC.

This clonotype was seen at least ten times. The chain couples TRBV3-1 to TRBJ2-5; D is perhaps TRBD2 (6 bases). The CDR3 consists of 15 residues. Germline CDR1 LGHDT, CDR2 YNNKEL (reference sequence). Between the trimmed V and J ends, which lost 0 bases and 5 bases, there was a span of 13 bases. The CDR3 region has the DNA TGTGCCAGCAGCCAAGAACAGCGGGCGGGGGAGACCCAGTACTTC. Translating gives CASSQEQRAGETQYF.

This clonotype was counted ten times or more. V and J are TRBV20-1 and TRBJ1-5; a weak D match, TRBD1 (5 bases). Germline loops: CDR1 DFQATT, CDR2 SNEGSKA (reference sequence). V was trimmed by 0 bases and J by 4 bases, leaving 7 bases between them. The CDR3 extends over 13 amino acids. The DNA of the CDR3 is TGCAGTGCTAGAGAGTGGGGGAATCAGCCCCAGCATTTT. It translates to CSAREWGNQPQHF.

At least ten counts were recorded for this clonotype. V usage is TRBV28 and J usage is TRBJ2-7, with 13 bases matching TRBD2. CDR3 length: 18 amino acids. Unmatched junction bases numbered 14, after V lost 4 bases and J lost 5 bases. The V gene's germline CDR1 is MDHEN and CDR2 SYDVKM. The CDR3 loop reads CASSSPRTSGSGSHEQYF. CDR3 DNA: TGTGCCAGCAGTTCCCCACGGACTAGCGGGAGTGGTTCCCACGAGCAGTACTTC.

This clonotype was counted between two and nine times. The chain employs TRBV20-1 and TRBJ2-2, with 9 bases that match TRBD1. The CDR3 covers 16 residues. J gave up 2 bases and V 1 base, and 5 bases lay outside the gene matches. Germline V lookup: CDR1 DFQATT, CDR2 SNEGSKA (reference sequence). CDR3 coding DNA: TGCAGTGCTAGAGGGCCGGGACAGGGTAACACCGGGGAGCTGTTTTTT. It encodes CSARGPGQGNTGELFF.

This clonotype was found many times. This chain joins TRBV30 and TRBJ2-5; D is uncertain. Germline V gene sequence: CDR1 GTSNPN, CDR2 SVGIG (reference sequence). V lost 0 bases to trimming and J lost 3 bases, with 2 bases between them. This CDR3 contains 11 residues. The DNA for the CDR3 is TGTGCCTGGAGTGTAAAAGAGACCCAGTACTTC. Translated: CAWSVKETQYF.